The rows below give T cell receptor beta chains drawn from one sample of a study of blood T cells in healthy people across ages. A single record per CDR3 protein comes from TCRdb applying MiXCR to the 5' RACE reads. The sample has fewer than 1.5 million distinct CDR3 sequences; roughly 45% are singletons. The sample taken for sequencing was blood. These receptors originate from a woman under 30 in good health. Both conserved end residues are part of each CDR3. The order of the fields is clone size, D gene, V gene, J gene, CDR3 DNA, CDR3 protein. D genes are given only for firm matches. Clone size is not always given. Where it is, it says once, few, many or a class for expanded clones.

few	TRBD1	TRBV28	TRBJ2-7	TGTGCCAGCAGTCCTGGACAGGGCCTTTTCTCCTACGAGCAGTACTTC	CASSPGQGLFSYEQYF
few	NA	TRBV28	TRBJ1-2	TGTGCCAGCAGTTTCGCGGGCTATGGCTACACCTTC	CASSFAGYGYTF
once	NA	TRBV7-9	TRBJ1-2	TGTGCCAGCAGCTTCGGGGGTGGCCACACCTTC	CASSFGGGHTF
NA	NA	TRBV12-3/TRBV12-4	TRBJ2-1	TGTGCCAGCAGTCCACAGACTAGTTACTACAATGAGCAGTTCTTC	CASSPQTSYYNEQFF
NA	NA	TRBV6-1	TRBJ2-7	TGTGCCAGCAGTGAGTCAAGGACCTACGAGCAGTACTTC	CASSESRTYEQYF
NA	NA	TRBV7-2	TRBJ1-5	TGTGCCGGAAAAGGGGAAGGAGGGCCCCAGCATTTT	CAGKGEGGPQHF
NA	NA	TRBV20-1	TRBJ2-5	TGCAGTGCCCGTAGCGTAGCTGGCGAGACCCTGTACTTC	CSARSVAGETLYF
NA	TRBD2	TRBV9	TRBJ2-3	TGTGCCAGCAGCCCCCGAACTAGCGGGGTTGCCACAGATACGCAGTATTTT	CASSPRTSGVATDTQYF
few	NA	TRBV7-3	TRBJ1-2	TGTGCCAGCAGCTTAACGAGTCCGGGAGGAGGCTACACCTTC	CASSLTSPGGGYTF
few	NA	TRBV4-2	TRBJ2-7	TGTGCCAGCAGCTCTAACCCCGACAGTACCTACGAGCAGTACTTC	CASSSNPDSTYEQYF
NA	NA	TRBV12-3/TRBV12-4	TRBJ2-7	TGTGCCAGCAGGCGGGGATGGGAGGAGCAGTACTTC	CASRRGWEEQYF
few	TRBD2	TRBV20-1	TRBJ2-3	TGCAGTGCTAGACCAGCGGGGGCCACAGATACGCAGTATTTT	CSARPAGATDTQYF
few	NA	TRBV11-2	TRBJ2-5	TGTGCCAGCAGCTTAGATGTTTCGCCAGGGGAATGGACCCAGTACTTC	CASSLDVSPGEWTQYF
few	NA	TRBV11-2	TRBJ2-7	TGTGCCAGCAGTTCGCATACCGGGCCCCGGGCGGGAAACGAGCAGTACTTC	CASSSHTGPRAGNEQYF
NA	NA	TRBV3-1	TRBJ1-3	TGTGCCAGCAGCCGGCGCGGCAGCTCTGGAAACACCATATATTTT	CASSRRGSSGNTIYF
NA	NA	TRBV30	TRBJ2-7	TGTGCCTGGGGCGGGCCGGAACCCTACGAGCAGTACTTC	CAWGGPEPYEQYF
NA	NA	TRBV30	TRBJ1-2	TGTGCCTGGGGACGGAACTATGGCTACACCTTC	CAWGRNYGYTF
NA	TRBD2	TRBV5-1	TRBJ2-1	TGCGCCAGCAGCTCAACCGGGACTACCTACAATGAGCAGTTCTTC	CASSSTGTTYNEQFF
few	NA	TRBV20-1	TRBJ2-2	TGCAGTGCCCCGCGGGGCGAGGAGCTGTTTTTT	CSAPRGEELFF
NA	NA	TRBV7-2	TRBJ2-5	TGTGCCAGCAGCTTGACTACGGGAGCCTACAATGAGCAGTACTTC	CASSLTTGAYNEQYF
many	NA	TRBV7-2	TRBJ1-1	TGTGCCAGCAGCTTTCAACAGGATCTTGAAGCTTTCTTT	CASSFQQDLEAFF
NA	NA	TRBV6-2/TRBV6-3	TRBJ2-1	TGTGCCAGCAGTGAGCCACGACTAGTAGGAGAGACCCAGTTCTTC	CASSEPRLVGETQFF
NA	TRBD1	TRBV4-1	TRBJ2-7	TGCGCCAGCAGCCAAGCGTTGGACAGGAGTAAGTCCTACGAGCAGTACTTC	CASSQALDRSKSYEQYF
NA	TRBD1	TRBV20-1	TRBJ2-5	TGCAGTGCTCGGGACAGGGGGGAAGAGACCCAGTACTTC	CSARDRGEETQYF
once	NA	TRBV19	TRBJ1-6	TGTGCCAGTAGTATAGACAGCTCCTATAATTCACCCCTCCACTTT	CASSIDSSYNSPLHF
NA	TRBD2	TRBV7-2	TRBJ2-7	TGTGCCAGCAGCTCGATAGCGGGAGCCATCTCCTACGAGCAGTACTTC	CASSSIAGAISYEQYF
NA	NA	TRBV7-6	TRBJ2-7	TGTGCCAGCAGCCCCTTGGACCGCGAGCAGTACTTC	CASSPLDREQYF
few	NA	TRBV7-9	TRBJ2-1	TGTGCCAGCACCCCAGACGCGGGGTCCTACAATGAGCAGTTCTTC	CASTPDAGSYNEQFF
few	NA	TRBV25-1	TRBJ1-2	TGTGCCAGCAGTGGCGCAAACCCAGCTAACTATGGCTACACCTTC	CASSGANPANYGYTF
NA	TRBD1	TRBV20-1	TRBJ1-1	TGCAGTGCTATCTCCGGGACAGGGAACACTGAAGCTTTCTTT	CSAISGTGNTEAFF
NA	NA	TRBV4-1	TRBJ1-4	TGCGCCAGCAGCCAAGAAGGGTCCGGAGTTAATGAAAAACTGTTTTTT	CASSQEGSGVNEKLFF